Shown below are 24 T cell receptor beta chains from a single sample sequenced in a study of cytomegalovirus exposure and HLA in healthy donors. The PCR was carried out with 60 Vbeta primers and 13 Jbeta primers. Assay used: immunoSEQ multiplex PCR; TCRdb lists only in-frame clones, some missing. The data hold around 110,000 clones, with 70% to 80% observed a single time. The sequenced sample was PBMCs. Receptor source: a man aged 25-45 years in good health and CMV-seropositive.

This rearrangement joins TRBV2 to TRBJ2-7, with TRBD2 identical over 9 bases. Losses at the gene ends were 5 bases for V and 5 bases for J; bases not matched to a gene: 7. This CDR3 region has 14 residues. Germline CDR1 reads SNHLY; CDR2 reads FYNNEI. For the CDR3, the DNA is TGTGCCAGCAGTTCTAGCGGGAACACCCACGAGCAGTACTTC. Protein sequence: CASSSSGNTHEQYF.

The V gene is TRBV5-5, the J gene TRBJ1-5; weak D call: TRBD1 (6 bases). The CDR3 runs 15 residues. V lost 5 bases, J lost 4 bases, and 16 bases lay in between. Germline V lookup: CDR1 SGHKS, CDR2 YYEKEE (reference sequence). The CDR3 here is CASRAGFRGNQPQHF. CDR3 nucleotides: TGTGCCAGCAGAGCCGGGTTCAGGGGAAATCAGCCCCAGCATTTT.

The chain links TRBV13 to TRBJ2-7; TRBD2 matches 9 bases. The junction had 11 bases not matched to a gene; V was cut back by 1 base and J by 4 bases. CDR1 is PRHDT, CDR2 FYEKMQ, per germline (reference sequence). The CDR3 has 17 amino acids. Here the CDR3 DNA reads TGTGCCAGCAGCTTAGAGTCCTGGGCGGGAGGGCCATACGAGCAGTACTTC. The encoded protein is CASSLESWAGGPYEQYF.

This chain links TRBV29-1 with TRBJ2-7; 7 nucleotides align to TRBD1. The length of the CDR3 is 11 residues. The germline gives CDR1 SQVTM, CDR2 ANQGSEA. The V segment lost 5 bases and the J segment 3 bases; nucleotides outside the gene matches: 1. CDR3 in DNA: TGCAGCGTTACAGGGGACTACGAGCAGTACTTC. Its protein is CSVTGDYEQYF.

The CDR3 sequence: CASSQRVLTGGFRGTEAFF. The CDR3 DNA reads as TGTGCCAGCAGCCAACGGGTTTTGACAGGGGGCTTCAGGGGCACTGAAGCTTTCTTT. The chain uses TRBV5-4 and TRBJ1-1, with 10 bases aligning to TRBD1. The ends lost 4 bases at V and 4 bases at J; junction bases unmatched: 19. The CDR3 loop spans 19 amino acids. Germline lookup yields CDR1 SGHNT and CDR2 YYREEE (reference sequence).

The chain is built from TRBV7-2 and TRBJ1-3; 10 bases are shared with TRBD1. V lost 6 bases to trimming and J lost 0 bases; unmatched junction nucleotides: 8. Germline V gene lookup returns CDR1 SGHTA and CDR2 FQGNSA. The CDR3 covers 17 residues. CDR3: CASSRTGGLNSGNTIYF. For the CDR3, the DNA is TGTGCCAGCAGTCGGACAGGGGGGTTAAACTCTGGAAACACCATATATTTT.

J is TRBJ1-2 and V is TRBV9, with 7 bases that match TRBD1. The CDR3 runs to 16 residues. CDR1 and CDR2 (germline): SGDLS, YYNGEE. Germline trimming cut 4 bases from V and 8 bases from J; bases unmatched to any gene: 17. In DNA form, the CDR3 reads TGTGCCAGCAGCCCCTCCATAGGGACAGTCGTACGGGGCTACACCTTC. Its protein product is CASSPSIGTVVRGYTF. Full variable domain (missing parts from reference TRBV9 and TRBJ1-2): DSGVTQTPKHLITATGQRVTLRCSPRSGDLSVYWYQQSLDQGLQFLIQYYNGEERAKGNILERFSAQQFPDLHSELNLSSLELGDSALYFCASSPSIGTVVRGYTFGSGTRLTVV.

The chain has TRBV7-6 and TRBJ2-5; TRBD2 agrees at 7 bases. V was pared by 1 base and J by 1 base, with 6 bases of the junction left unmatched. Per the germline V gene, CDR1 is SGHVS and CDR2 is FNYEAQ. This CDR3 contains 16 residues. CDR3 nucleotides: TGTGCCAGCAGCTTAGATGGGAGGGCCGTCCAAGAGACCCAGTACTTC. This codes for CASSLDGRAVQETQYF.

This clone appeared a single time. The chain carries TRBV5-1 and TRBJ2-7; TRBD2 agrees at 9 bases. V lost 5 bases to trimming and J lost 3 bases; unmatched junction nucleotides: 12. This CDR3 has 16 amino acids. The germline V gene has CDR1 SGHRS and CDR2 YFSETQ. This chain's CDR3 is CASSSIAGEDFYEQYF. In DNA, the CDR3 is TGCGCCAGCAGTTCGATAGCGGGAGAAGATTTCTACGAGCAGTACTTC. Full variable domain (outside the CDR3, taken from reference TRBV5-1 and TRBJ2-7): KAGVTQTPRYLIKTRGQQVTLSCSPISGHRSVSWYQQTPGQGLQFLFEYFSETQRNKGNFPGRFSGRQFSNSRSEMNVSTLELGDSALYLCASSSIAGEDFYEQYFGPGTRLTVT.

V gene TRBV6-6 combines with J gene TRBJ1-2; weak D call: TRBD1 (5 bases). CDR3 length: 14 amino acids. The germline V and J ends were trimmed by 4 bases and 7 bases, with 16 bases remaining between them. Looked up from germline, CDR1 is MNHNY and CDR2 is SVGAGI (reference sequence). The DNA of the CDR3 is TGTGCCAGCAGTTTAACGACAGAATCGGTTGGCTACACCTTC. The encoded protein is CASSLTTESVGYTF.

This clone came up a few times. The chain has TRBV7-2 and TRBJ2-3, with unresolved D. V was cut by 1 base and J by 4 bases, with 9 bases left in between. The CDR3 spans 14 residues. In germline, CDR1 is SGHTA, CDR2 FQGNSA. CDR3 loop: CASSLEFSADTQYF. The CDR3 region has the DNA TGTGCCAGCAGCTTAGAATTCAGTGCAGATACGCAGTATTTT.

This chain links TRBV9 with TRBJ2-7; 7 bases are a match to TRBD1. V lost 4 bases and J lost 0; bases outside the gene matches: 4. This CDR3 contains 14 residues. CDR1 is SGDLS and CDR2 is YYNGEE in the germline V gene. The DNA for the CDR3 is TGTGCCAGCAGCCCACGGGACAGCTCCTACGAGCAGTACTTC. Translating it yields CASSPRDSSYEQYF. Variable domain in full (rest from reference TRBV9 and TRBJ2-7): DSGVTQTPKHLITATGQRVTLRCSPRSGDLSVYWYQQSLDQGLQFLIQYYNGEERAKGNILERFSAQQFPDLHSELNLSSLELGDSALYFCASSPRDSSYEQYFGPGTRLTVT.

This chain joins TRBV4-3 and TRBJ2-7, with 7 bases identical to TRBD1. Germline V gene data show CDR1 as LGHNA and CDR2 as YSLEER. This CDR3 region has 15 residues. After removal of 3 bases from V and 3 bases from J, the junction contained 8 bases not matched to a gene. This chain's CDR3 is CASSQAPGQFYEQYF. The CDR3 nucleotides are TGCGCCAGCAGCCAGGCTCCGGGACAGTTCTACGAGCAGTACTTC.

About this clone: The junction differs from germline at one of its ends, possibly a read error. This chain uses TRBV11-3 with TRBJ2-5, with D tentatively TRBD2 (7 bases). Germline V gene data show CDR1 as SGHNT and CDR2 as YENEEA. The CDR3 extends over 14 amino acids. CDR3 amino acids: CASSFLGGPEPQYF. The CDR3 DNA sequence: TGTGCCAGCAGCTTTCTCGGGGGGCCAGAGCCCCAGTACTTC.

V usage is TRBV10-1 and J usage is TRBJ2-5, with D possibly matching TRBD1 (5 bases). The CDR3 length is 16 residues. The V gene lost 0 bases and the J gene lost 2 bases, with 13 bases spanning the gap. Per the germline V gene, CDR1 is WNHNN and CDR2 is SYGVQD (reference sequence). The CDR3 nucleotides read TGCGCCAGCAGTGAGTCGACAGTACGAAGACAAGAGACCCAGTACTTC. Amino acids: CASSESTVRRQETQYF.

This CDR3 reads CSVLPEHGLTLGAHDTEAFF. The CDR3 coding sequence is TGCAGCGTCCTCCCCGAACACGGTTTGACTTTGGGGGCCCACGACACTGAAGCTTTCTTT. The V gene is TRBV29-1, the J gene TRBJ1-1; possible D gene TRBD1, 6 bases. This CDR3 has 20 residues. V lost 6 bases, J lost 3 bases, and 35 bases lay in between. The germline CDR1 and CDR2 sequences are SQVTM and ANQGSEA. The whole variable domain, filled in from reference TRBV29-1 and TRBJ1-1, reads SAVISQKPSRDICQRGTSLTIQCQVDSQVTMMFWYRQQPGQSLTLIATANQGSEATYESGFVIDKFPISRPNLTFSTLTVSNMSPEDSSIYLCSVLPEHGLTLGAHDTEAFFGQGTRLTVV.

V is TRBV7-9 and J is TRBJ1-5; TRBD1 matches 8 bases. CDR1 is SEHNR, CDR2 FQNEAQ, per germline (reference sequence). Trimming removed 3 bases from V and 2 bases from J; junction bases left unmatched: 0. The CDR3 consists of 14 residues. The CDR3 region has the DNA TGTGCCAGCAGCTTGACAGGGGGCAATCAGCCCCAGCATTTT. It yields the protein CASSLTGGNQPQHF.

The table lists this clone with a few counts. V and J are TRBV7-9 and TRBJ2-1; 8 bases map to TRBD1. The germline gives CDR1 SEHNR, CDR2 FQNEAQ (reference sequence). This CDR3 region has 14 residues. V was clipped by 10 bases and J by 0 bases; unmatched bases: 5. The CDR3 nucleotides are TGTGCCATCGGACAGGGAAGCTCCTACAATGAGCAGTTCTTC. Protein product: CAIGQGSSYNEQFF.

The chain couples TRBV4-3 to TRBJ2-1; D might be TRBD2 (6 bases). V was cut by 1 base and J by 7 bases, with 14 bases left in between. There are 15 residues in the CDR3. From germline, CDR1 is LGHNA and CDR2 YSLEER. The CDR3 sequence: CASSQVGGLGNEQFF. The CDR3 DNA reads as TGCGCCAGCAGCCAAGTCGGGGGATTGGGGAATGAGCAGTTCTTC.

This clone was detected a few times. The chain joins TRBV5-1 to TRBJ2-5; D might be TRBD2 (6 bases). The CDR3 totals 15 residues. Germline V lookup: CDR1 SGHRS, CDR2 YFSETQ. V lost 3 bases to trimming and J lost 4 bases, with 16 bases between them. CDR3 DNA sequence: TGCGCCAGCAGCTCAGGTACTAGCTTTCCAGAGACCCAGTACTTC. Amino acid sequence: CASSSGTSFPETQYF.

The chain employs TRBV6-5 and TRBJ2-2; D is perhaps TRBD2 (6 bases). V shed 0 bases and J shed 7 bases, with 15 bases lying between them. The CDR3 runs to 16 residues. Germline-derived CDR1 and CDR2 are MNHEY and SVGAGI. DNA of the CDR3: TGTGCCAGCAGTTACTCGATAGGGGAGGTCGTCGGGGAGCTGTTTTTT. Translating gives CASSYSIGEVVGELFF.

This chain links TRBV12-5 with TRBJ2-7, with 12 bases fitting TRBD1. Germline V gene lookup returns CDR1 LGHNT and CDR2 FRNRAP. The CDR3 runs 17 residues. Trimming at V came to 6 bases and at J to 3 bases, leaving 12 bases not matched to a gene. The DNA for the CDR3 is TGTGCTAGTGGCCTGGGACAGGGGGCCCCGACTTTCTACGAGCAGTACTTC. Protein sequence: CASGLGQGAPTFYEQYF.

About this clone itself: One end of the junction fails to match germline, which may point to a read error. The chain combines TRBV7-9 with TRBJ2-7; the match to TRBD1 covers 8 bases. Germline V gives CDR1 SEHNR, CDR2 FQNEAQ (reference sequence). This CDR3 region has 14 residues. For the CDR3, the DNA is TGTTCCAGCAGCTTGGGCAGGGGGCTTGAAGAGCAGTACTTC. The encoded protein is CSSSLGRGLEEQYF.

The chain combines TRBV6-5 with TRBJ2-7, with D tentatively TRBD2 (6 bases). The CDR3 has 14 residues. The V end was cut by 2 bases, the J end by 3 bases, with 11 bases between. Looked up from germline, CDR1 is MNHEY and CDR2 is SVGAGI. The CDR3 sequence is CASSYAGRRYEQYF. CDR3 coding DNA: TGTGCCAGCAGTTACGCGGGGAGGCGCTACGAGCAGTACTTC.